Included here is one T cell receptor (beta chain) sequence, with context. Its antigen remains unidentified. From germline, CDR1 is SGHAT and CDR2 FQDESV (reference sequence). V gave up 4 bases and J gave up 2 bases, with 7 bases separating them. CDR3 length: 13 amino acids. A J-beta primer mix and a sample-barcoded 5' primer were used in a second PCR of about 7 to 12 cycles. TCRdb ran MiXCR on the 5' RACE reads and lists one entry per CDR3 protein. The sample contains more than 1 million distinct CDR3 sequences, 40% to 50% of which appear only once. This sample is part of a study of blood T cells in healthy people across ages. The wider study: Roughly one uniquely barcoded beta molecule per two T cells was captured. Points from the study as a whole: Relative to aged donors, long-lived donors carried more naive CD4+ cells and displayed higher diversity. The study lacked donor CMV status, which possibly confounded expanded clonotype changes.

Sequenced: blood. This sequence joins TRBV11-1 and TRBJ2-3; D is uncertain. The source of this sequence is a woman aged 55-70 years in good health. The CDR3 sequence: CASSSRITDTQYF. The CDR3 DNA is TGTGCCAGCAGCTCCAGGATCACAGATACGCAGTATTTT.